These T cell receptor beta chains were read from a single sample in a study of blood T cell repertoires in COVID-19. Clones were sequenced by immunoSEQ multiplex PCR, and TCRdb holds only the in-frame ones, with some missing. The sample consists of about 120,000 clones, more than 70% of them appearing once. The sample consisted of peripheral blood. The receptors were gathered from a human donor in a cohort sampled during active COVID-19. Both conserved end residues are part of each CDR3. The order of the fields is J gene, V gene, D gene, clone size, CDR3 protein, CDR3 DNA. The D gene is left open where the match is weak. Part of the rows lack a size; the others show once, few, many or a class for expanded clones.

J: TRBJ1-1; V: TRBV4-1; D: NA; size: NA; CDR3: CASSPEHRNTEAFF; DNA: TGCGCCAGCAGCCCGGAGCACCGGAACACTGAAGCTTTCTTT
J: TRBJ1-2; V: TRBV28; D: TRBD1; size: once; CDR3: CASSWDSLFYGYTF; DNA: TGTGCCAGCAGTTGGGACAGCCTTTTCTATGGCTACACCTTC
J: TRBJ1-2; V: TRBV9; D: NA; size: NA; CDR3: CASSVTKGLPIGDGYTF; DNA: TGTGCCAGCAGCGTGACCAAGGGACTTCCTATAGGCGATGGCTACACCTTC
J: TRBJ2-7; V: TRBV5-1; D: TRBD1; size: NA; CDR3: CASSSGQGAGEQYF; DNA: TGCGCCAGCAGCTCCGGACAGGGGGCCGGCGAGCAGTACTTC
J: TRBJ2-6; V: TRBV4-1; D: TRBD1; size: NA; CDR3: CASSLLPRPGQFSSGANVLTF; DNA: TGCGCCAGCAGCCTTCTGCCACGACCGGGACAGTTTAGCTCTGGGGCCAACGTCCTGACTTTC
J: TRBJ1-1; V: TRBV6-5; D: NA; size: NA; CDR3: CASSKLTGGYTEAFF; DNA: TGTGCCAGCAGTAAACTAACGGGGGGATACACTGAAGCTTTCTTT
J: TRBJ2-7; V: TRBV13; D: NA; size: NA; CDR3: CASSQKTASIRREQYF; DNA: TGTGCCAGCAGCCAGAAAACAGCTAGCATTAGAAGAGAGCAGTACTTC
J: TRBJ2-7; V: TRBV5-6; D: NA; size: NA; CDR3: CASSWESAAPYEQYF; DNA: TGTGCCAGCAGCTGGGAGTCGGCCGCACCTTACGAGCAGTACTTC
J: TRBJ1-4; V: TRBV6-5; D: NA; size: NA; CDR3: CASSRVVRANEKLFF; DNA: TGTGCCAGCAGCCGTGTCGTGAGGGCTAATGAAAAACTGTTTTTT
J: TRBJ2-7; V: TRBV7-9; D: TRBD1; size: NA; CDR3: CASSSTGTGVEQYF; DNA: TGTGCCAGCAGTTCGACCGGGACAGGGGTAGAGCAGTACTTC
J: TRBJ2-7; V: TRBV2; D: NA; size: once; CDR3: CASSEALAVSYEQYF; DNA: TGTGCCAGCAGTGAAGCTTTAGCGGTCTCCTACGAGCAGTACTTC
J: TRBJ1-2; V: TRBV19; D: NA; size: NA; CDR3: CATRQSYGYTF; DNA: TGTGCCACCCGACAGAGCTATGGCTACACCTTC
J: TRBJ2-7; V: TRBV27; D: TRBD1; size: NA; CDR3: CASSLSVVGTAYEQYF; DNA: TGTGCCAGCAGTTTATCGGTTGTGGGGACAGCCTACGAGCAGTACTTC
J: TRBJ2-7; V: TRBV11-2; D: TRBD2; size: NA; CDR3: CASSLDRESSGSYEQYF; DNA: TGTGCCAGCAGCTTAGATCGAGAGTCTAGCGGGAGCTACGAGCAGTACTTC
J: TRBJ1-1; V: TRBV5-4; D: TRBD1; size: NA; CDR3: CASSFGTGGEAFF; DNA: TGTGCCAGCAGCTTCGGGACAGGGGGTGAAGCTTTCTTT
J: TRBJ2-1; V: TRBV3-1/TRBV3-2; D: TRBD2; size: NA; CDR3: CASTETSGMFNNEQFF; DNA: TGTGCCAGCACCGAGACTAGCGGGATGTTCAACAATGAGCAGTTCTTC
J: TRBJ1-1; V: TRBV27; D: NA; size: NA; CDR3: CASSLGAGLNTEAFF; DNA: TGTGCCAGCAGTTTAGGGGCAGGCCTGAACACTGAAGCTTTCTTT
J: TRBJ2-7; V: TRBV12-3/TRBV12-4; D: TRBD2; size: NA; CDR3: CASSLKGLAGKYF; DNA: TGTGCCAGCAGTTTAAAAGGACTAGCGGGAAAGTACTTC
J: TRBJ1-1; V: TRBV19; D: NA; size: NA; CDR3: CASTKGPMNTEAFF; DNA: TGTGCCAGTACCAAGGGGCCAATGAACACTGAAGCTTTCTTT
J: TRBJ2-7; V: TRBV11-3; D: NA; size: NA; CDR3: CASSEGARYEQYF; DNA: TGTGCCAGCAGCGAGGGAGCTCGATACGAGCAGTACTTC
J: TRBJ1-2; V: TRBV30; D: NA; size: NA; CDR3: CAWSVQGRGYGYTF; DNA: TGTGCCTGGAGTGTACAGGGAAGGGGGTATGGCTACACCTTC
J: TRBJ2-7; V: TRBV5-1; D: TRBD1; size: NA; CDR3: CASSLETGGYYYEQYF; DNA: TGCGCCAGCAGCTTGGAGACAGGGGGCTACTACTACGAGCAGTACTTC
J: TRBJ2-7; V: TRBV19; D: TRBD1; size: few; CDR3: CASSMLGQGDEQYF; DNA: TGTGCCAGTAGTATGTTGGGACAGGGGGACGAGCAGTACTTC
J: TRBJ2-7; V: TRBV23-1; D: TRBD1; size: NA; CDR3: CASIPLNRDSNVYEQYF; DNA: TGCGCCAGCATACCCCTCAACCGGGACAGCAATGTTTACGAGCAGTACTTC
J: TRBJ1-1; V: TRBV4-1; D: NA; size: NA; CDR3: CASSFPTGITEAFF; DNA: TGCGCCAGCAGCTTTCCCACAGGGATCACTGAAGCTTTCTTT
J: TRBJ2-7; V: TRBV7-9; D: NA; size: once; CDR3: CASSLDSASEKQYF; DNA: TGTGCCAGCAGCTTAGACTCGGCTAGCGAGAAGCAGTACTTC
J: TRBJ2-7; V: TRBV5-4; D: NA; size: NA; CDR3: CASRVAQGGEQYF; DNA: TGTGCCAGCAGGGTGGCCCAGGGAGGCGAGCAGTACTTC
J: TRBJ2-7; V: TRBV5-5; D: TRBD1; size: NA; CDR3: CASSLPGTGALYEQYF; DNA: TGTGCCAGCAGCTTGCCCGGGACAGGGGCCTTATACGAGCAGTACTTC
J: TRBJ2-7; V: TRBV9; D: NA; size: NA; CDR3: CASSVERSGRQYF; DNA: TGTGCCAGCAGCGTAGAGCGGAGCGGGCGACAGTACTTC
J: TRBJ1-2; V: TRBV19; D: NA; size: NA; CDR3: CASSPSWADPYGYTF; DNA: TGTGCCAGTAGTCCAAGCTGGGCCGATCCTTATGGCTACACCTTC
J: TRBJ2-7; V: TRBV29-1; D: NA; size: NA; CDR3: CSVEDLGSGSYEQYF; DNA: TGCAGCGTTGAAGATCTAGGCAGCGGCTCCTACGAGCAGTACTTC
J: TRBJ2-7; V: TRBV5-1; D: TRBD1; size: NA; CDR3: CASSPGTESYEQYF; DNA: TGCGCCAGCAGCCCAGGGACAGAGTCGTACGAGCAGTACTTC
J: TRBJ2-3; V: TRBV2; D: TRBD1; size: NA; CDR3: CASRDRGGTDTQYF; DNA: TGTGCCAGTCGGGACAGGGGTGGCACAGATACGCAGTATTTT
J: TRBJ2-7; V: TRBV5-4; D: NA; size: NA; CDR3: CASTGENPYEQYF; DNA: TGTGCCAGCACCGGGGAGAATCCATACGAGCAGTACTTC
J: TRBJ1-3; V: TRBV5-4; D: NA; size: few; CDR3: CASSLVGGPGNTIYF; DNA: TGTGCCAGCAGCTTGGTGGGTGGGCCTGGAAACACCATATATTTT
J: TRBJ1-1; V: TRBV7-9; D: NA; size: few; CDR3: CASSQTSTMGTEAFF; DNA: TGTGCCAGCAGCCAAACGAGTACTATGGGCACTGAAGCTTTCTTT
J: TRBJ2-1; V: TRBV2; D: TRBD2; size: NA; CDR3: CASSVSLAGGYSYNEQFF; DNA: TGTGCCAGCAGTGTAAGTCTAGCGGGGGGTTACTCCTACAATGAGCAGTTCTTC
J: TRBJ2-1; V: TRBV7-9; D: NA; size: NA; CDR3: CASSLRGAGETSYNEQFF; DNA: TGTGCCAGCAGCCTTAGAGGGGCAGGGGAAACCTCCTACAATGAGCAGTTCTTC
J: TRBJ2-7; V: TRBV10-3; D: TRBD2; size: NA; CDR3: CAISGTSNHEQYF; DNA: TGTGCCATCAGTGGGACTAGTAACCACGAGCAGTACTTC
J: TRBJ1-2; V: TRBV6-6; D: NA; size: NA; CDR3: CASSDWGANYGYTF; DNA: TGTGCCAGCAGTGACTGGGGGGCTAACTATGGCTACACCTTC
J: TRBJ1-2; V: TRBV29-1; D: NA; size: NA; CDR3: CSVDWWQNYGYTF; DNA: TGCAGCGTTGATTGGTGGCAGAACTATGGCTACACCTTC
J: TRBJ1-2; V: TRBV5-1; D: TRBD1; size: NA; CDR3: CASSQRQGVVSVSGYTF; DNA: TGCGCCAGCAGCCAGCGACAGGGAGTAGTTTCTGTTAGTGGCTACACCTTC